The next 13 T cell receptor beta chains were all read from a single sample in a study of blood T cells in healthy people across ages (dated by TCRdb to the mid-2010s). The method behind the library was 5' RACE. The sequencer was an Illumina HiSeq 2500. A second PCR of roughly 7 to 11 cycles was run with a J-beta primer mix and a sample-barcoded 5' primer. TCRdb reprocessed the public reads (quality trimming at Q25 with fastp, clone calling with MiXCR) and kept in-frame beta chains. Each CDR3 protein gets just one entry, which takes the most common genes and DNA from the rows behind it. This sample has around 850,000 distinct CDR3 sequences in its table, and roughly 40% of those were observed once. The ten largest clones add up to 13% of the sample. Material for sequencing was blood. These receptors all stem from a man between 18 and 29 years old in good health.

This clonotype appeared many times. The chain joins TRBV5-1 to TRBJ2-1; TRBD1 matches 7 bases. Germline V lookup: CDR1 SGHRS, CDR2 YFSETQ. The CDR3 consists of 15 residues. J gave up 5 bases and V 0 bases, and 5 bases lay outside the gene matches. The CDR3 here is CASSLEQGVNNEQFF. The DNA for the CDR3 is TGCGCCAGCAGCTTGGAGCAGGGGGTCAACAATGAGCAGTTCTTC.

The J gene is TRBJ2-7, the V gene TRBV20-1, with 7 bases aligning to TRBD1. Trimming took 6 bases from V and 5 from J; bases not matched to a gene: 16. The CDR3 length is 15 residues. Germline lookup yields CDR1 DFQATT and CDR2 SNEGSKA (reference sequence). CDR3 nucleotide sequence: TGCAGTGCCTGGGGTCGACAGGGTAACACCCACGAGCAGTACTTC. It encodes CSAWGRQGNTHEQYF.

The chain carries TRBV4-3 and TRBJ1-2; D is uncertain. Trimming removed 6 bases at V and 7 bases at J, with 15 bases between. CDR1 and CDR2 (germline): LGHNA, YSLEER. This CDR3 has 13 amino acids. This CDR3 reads CASRPTADGGYTF. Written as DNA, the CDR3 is TGCGCCAGCAGACCAACAGCTGACGGTGGCTACACCTTC.

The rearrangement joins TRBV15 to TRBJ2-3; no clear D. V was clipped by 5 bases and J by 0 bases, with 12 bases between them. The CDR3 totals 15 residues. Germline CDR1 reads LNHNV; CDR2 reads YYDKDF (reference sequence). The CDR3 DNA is TGTGCCACCAGCGGCTACACCTCTAGCACAGATACGCAGTATTTT. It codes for CATSGYTSSTDTQYF.

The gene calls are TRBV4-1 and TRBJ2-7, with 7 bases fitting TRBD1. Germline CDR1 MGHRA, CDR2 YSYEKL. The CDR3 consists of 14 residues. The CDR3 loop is CAAQGQYNSYEQYF. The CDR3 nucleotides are TGCGCAGCGCAGGGACAGTACAACTCCTACGAGCAGTACTTC.

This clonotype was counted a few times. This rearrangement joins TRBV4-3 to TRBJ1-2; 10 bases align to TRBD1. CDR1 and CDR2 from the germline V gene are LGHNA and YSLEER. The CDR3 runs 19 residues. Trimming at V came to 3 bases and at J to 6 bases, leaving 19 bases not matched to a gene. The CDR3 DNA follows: TGCGCCAGCAGCCACCGCAAGCGGGACAGGGGCCTTCCGTCGAATGGCTACACCTTC. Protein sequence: CASSHRKRDRGLPSNGYTF.

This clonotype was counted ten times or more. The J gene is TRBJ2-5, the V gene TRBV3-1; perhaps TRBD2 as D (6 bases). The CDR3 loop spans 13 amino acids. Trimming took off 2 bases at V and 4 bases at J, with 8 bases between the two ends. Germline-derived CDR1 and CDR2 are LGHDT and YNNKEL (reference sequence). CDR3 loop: CASSQRRGETQYF. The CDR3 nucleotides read TGTGCCAGCAGCCAAAGGAGGGGAGAGACCCAGTACTTC.

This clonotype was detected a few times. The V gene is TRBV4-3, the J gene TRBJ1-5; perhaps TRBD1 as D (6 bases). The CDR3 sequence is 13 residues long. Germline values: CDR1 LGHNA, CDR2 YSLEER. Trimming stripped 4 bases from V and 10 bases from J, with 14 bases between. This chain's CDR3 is CASSPYREGPQHF. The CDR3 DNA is TGCGCCAGCAGCCCCTACAGGGAGGGTCCCCAGCATTTT.

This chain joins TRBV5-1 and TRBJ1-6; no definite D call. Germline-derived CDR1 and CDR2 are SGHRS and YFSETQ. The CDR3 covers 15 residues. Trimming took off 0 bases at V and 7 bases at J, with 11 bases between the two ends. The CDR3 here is CASSLGNIGNSPLHF. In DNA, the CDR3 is TGCGCCAGCAGCTTGGGGAATATTGGGAATTCACCCCTCCACTTT.

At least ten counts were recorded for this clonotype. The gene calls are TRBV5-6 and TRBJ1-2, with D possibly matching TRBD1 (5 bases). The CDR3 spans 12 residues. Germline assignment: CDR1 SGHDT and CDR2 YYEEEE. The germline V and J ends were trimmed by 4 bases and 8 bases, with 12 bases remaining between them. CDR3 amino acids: CASSRDSRGYTF. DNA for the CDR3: TGTGCCAGCAGCAGGGACTCGCGGGGCTACACCTTC. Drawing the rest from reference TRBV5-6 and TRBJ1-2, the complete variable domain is DAGVTQSPTHLIKTRGQQVTLRCSPKSGHDTVSWYQQALGQGPQFIFQYYEEEERQRGNFPDRFSGHQFPNYSSELNVNALLLGDSALYLCASSRDSRGYTFGSGTRLTVV.

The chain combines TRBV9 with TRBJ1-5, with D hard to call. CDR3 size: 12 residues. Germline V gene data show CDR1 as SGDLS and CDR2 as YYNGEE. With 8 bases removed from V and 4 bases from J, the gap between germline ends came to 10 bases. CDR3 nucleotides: TGTGCCAGGGCCGAACCTAATCAGCCCCAGCATTTT. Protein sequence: CARAEPNQPQHF.

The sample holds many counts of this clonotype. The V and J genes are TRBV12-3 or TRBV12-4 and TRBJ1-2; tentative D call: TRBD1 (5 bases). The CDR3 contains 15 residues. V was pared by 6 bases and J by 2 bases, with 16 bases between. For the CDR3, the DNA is TGTGCCAGCAGAATAACCGGGACGGGAAACTATGGCTACACCTTC. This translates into CASRITGTGNYGYTF.

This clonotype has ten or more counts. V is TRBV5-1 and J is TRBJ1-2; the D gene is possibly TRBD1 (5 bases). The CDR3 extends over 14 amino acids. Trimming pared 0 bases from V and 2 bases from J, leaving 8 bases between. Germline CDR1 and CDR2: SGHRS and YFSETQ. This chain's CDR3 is CASSLETDNYGYTF. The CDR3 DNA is TGCGCCAGCAGCTTGGAGACAGACAACTATGGCTACACCTTC.